A single TCR beta chain is shown here with its context. The data were obtained in a study of T cells expressing NK-cell markers. With the 5' RACE reads reprocessed, TCRdb shows one record per CDR3 protein and no DNA. The data show 20,000 to 25,000 distinct CDR3 sequences, and the top ten clones hold about 57%. This receptor was identified in a man aged 18-75 years in good health. The sample comprised blood T cells: a sorted CD56 or NKG2C T cell subset, CD4+ or CD8+ T cells, or bulk PBMC T cells (not recorded which).

This chain's CDR3 is CASSTSGTGGCYEQFF. The rearrangement links TRBV21-1 to TRBJ2-1; TCRdb reports TRBD1, a call that lacks DNA to check it against. TRBV21-1 is a listed pseudogene. The CDR3 has 16 amino acids.